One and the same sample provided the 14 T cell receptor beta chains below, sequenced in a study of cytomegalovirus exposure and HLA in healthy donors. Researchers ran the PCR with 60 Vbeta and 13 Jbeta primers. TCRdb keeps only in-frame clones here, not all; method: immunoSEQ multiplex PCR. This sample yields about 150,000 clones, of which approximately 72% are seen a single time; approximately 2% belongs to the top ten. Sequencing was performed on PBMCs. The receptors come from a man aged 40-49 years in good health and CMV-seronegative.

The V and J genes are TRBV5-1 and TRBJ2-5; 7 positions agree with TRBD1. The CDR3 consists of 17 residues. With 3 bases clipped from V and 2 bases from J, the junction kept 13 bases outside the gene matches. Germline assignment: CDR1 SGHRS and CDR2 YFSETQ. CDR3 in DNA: TGCGCCAGCAGCTACCTAAGGGGGCCTCTAAATCAAGAGACCCAGTACTTC. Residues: CASSYLRGPLNQETQYF.

The CDR3 region has the DNA TGCGCCAGCAGCCAAGGGGGCGGGAGGGCCCGGAGAGATACGCAGTATTTT. It encodes CASSQGGGRARRDTQYF. The chain recombines TRBV4-3 with TRBJ2-3; 9 bases fit TRBD2. This CDR3 has 17 amino acids. Germline CDR1 LGHNA, CDR2 YSLEER. Trimming at V came to 1 base and at J to 5 bases, leaving 10 bases not matched to a gene.

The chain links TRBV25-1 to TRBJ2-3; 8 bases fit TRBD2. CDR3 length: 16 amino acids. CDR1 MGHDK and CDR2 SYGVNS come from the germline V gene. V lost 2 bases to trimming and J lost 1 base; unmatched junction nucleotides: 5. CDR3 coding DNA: TGTGCCAGCAGTGAAGGACTAGCTCCCGGCACAGATACGCAGTATTTT. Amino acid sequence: CASSEGLAPGTDTQYF.

This CDR3 is CASSSGRGRETQYF. CDR3 coding DNA: TGTGCCAGTAGTTCGGGCAGGGGCCGGGAGACCCAGTACTTC. The chain joins TRBV19 to TRBJ2-5; tentative D call: TRBD1 (6 bases). The germline V and J ends were trimmed by 5 bases and 5 bases, with 15 bases remaining between them. The CDR3 spans 14 residues. Germline loops: CDR1 LNHDA, CDR2 SQIVND (reference sequence).

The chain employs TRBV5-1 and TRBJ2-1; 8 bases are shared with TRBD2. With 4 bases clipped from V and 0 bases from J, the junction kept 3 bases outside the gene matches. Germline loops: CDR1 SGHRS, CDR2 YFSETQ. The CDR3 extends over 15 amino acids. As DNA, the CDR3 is TGCGCCAGCAGCCGGGGGGGGAGCTCCTACAATGAGCAGTTCTTC. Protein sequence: CASSRGGSSYNEQFF.

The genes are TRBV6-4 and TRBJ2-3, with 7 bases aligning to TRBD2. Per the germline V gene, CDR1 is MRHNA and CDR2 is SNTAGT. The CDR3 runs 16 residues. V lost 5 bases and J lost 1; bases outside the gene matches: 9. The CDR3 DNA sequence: TGTGCCAGCAGTCCCTTCTCAGGGAGGGGCACAGATACGCAGTATTTT. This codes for CASSPFSGRGTDTQYF.

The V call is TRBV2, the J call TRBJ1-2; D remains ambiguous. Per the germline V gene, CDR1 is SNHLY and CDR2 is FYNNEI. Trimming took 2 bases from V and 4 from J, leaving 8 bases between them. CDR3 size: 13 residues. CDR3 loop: CASSETNFYGYTF. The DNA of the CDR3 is TGTGCCAGCAGTGAAACAAATTTCTATGGCTACACCTTC.

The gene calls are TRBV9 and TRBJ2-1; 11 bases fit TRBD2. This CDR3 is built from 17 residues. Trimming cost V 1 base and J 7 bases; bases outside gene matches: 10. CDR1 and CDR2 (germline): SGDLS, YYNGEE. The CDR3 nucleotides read TGTGCCAGCAGCGTAAGCCCCCTAGCGGGAGGTCGTAATGAGCAGTTCTTC. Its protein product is CASSVSPLAGGRNEQFF.

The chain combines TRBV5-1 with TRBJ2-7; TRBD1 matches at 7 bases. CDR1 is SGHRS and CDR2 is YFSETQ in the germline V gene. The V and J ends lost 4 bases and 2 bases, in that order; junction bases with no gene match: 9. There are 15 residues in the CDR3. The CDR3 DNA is TGCGCCAGCAGCGTTGGGACAGTCGGCCCCTACGAGCAGTACTTC. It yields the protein CASSVGTVGPYEQYF.

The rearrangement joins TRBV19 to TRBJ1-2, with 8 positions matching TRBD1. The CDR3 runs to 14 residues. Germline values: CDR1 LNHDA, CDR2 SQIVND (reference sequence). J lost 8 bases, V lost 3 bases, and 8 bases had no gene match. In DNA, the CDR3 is TGTGCCAGTAGTATTCGGCAGGGGGCGCGGGGCTACACCTTC. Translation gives CASSIRQGARGYTF.

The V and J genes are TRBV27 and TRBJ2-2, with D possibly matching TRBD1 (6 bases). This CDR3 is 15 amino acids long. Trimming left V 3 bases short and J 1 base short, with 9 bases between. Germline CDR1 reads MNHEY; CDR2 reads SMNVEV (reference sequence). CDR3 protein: CASSLGRGNTGELFF. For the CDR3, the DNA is TGTGCCAGCAGTTTGGGCAGGGGGAACACCGGGGAGCTGTTTTTT.

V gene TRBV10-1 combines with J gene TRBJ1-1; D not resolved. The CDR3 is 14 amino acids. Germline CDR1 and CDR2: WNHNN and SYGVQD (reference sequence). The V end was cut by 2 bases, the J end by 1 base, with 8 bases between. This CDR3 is CASSEGRRNTEAFF. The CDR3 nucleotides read TGCGCCAGCAGTGAGGGCCGGAGGAACACTGAAGCTTTCTTT.

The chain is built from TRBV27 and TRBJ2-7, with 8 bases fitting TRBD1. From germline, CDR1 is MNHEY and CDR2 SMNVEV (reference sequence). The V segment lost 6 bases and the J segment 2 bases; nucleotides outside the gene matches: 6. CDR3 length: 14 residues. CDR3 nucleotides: TGTGCCAGCAGGGCTACAGGGGGGCCCTACGAGCAGTACTTC. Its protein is CASRATGGPYEQYF.

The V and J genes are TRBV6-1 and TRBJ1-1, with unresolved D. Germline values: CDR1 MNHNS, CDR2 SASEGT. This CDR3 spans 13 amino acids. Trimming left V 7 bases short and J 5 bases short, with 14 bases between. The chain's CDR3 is CASTLEQFTEAFF. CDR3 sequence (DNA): TGTGCCAGCACCTTAGAACAGTTTACTGAAGCTTTCTTT.